The sequence of this T cell receptor beta chain was determined in a study of T cell changes during pregnancy in multiple sclerosis. Data came from immunoSEQ multiplex PCR; TCRdb stores just in-frame clones and leaves some out. Of around 69,000 clones in the sample, about 90% were seen once. Trimming removed 4 bases at V and 4 bases at J, with 22 bases between. The CDR3 contains 18 residues. Germline values: CDR1 SEHNR, CDR2 FQNEAQ (reference sequence). Specimen: peripheral blood, collected in the second trimester of pregnancy. The source of this sequence is a female donor in good health, enrolled as a control in a pregnancy study. V is TRBV7-9 and J is TRBJ1-4; D possibly corresponds to TRBD1 (6 bases). The CDR3 sequence is CASSSTGQGRGGNEKLFF. The CDR3 nucleotides read TGTGCCAGCAGCTCCACAGGCCAGGGGAGGGGAGGTAATGAAAAACTGTTTTTT.